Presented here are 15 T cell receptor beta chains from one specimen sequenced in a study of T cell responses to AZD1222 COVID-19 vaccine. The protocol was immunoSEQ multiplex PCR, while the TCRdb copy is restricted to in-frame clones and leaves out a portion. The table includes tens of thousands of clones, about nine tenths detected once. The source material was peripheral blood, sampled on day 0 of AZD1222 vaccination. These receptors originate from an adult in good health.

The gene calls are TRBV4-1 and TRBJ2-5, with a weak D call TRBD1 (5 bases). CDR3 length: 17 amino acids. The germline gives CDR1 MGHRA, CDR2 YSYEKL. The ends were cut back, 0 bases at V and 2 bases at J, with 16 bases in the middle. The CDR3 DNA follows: TGCGCCAGCAGCCAAGATATCCCCCCAGGGCTTCAAGAGACCCAGTACTTC. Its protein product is CASSQDIPPGLQETQYF.

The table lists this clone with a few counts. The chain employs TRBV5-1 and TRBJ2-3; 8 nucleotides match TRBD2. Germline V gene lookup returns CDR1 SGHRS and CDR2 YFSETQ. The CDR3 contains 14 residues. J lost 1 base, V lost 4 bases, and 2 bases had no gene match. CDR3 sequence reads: CASSDSGGTDTQYF. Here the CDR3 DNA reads TGCGCCAGCAGCGATAGCGGGGGCACAGATACGCAGTATTTT.

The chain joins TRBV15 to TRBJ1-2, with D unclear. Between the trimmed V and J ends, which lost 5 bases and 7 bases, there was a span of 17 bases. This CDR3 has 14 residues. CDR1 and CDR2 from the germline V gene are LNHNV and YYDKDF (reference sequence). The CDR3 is CATSSRGFRSGYTF. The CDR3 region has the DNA TGTGCCACCAGCTCCCGCGGGTTCAGAAGTGGCTACACCTTC. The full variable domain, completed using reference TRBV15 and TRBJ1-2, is DAMVIQNPRYQVTQFGKPVTLSCSQTLNHNVMYWYQQKSSQAPKLLFHYYDKDFNNEADTPDNFQSRRPNTSFCFLDIRSPGLGDTAMYLCATSSRGFRSGYTFGSGTRLTVV.

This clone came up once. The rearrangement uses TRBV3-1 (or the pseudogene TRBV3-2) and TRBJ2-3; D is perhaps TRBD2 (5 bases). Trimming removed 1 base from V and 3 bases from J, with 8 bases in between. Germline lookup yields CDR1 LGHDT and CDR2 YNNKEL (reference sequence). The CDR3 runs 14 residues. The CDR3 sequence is CASSQGERTDTQYF. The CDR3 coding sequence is TGTGCCAGCAGCCAAGGGGAGAGGACAGATACGCAGTATTTT.

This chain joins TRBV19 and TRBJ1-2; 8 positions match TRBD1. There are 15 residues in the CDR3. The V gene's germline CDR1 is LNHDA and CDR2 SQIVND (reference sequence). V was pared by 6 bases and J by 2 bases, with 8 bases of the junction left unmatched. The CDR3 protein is CASRQDRARNYGYTF. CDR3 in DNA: TGTGCCAGTAGGCAGGACAGGGCCCGAAACTATGGCTACACCTTC.

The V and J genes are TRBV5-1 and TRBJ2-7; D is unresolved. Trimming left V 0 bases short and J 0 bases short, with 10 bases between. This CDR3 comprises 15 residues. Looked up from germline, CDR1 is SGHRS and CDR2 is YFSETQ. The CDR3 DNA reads TGCGCCAGCAGCTTGGAAGGGCTGAGCTCCTACGAGCAGTACTTC. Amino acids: CASSLEGLSSYEQYF.

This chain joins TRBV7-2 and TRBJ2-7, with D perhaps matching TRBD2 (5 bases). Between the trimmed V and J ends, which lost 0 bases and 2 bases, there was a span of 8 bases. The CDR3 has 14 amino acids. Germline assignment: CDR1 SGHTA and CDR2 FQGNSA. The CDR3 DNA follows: TGTGCCAGCAGCTTAGCCGGGAAGCCCTACGAGCAGTACTTC. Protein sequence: CASSLAGKPYEQYF.

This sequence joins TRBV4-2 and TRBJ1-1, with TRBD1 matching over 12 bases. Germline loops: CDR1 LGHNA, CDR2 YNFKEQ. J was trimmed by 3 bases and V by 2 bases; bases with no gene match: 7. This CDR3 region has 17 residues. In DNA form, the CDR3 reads TGTGCCAGCAGCCAACCCGGGACAGGGGGCGTCGACACTGAAGCTTTCTTT. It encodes CASSQPGTGGVDTEAFF.

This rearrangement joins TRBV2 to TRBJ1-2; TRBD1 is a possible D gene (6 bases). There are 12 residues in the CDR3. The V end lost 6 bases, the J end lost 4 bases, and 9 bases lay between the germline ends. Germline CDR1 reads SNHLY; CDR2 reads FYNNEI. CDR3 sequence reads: CASRDSPYGYTF. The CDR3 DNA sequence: TGTGCCAGCAGGGACAGCCCCTATGGCTACACCTTC.

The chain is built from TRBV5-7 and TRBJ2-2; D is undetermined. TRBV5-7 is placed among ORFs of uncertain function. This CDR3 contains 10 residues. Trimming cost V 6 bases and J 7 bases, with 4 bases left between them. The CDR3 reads CASNLGELFF. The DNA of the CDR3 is TGTGCCAGCAACCTCGGGGAGCTGTTTTTT.

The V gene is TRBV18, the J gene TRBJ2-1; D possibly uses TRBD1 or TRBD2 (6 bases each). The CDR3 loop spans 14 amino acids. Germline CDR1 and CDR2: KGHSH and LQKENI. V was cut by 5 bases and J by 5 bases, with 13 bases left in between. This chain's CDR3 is CASSEGVADNEQFF. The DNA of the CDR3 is TGTGCCAGCTCAGAGGGGGTAGCGGACAATGAGCAGTTCTTC. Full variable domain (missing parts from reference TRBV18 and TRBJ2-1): NAGVMQNPRHLVRRRGQEARLRCSPMKGHSHVYWYRQLPEEGLKFMVYLQKENIIDESGMPKERFSAEFPKEGPSILRIQQVVRGDSAAYFCASSEGVADNEQFFGPGTRLTVL.

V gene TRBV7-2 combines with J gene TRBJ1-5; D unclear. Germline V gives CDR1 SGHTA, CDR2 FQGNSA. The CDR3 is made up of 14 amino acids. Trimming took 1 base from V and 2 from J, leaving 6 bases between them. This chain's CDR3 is CASSLVVGNQPQHF. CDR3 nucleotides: TGTGCCAGCAGCTTAGTGGTAGGCAATCAGCCCCAGCATTTT.

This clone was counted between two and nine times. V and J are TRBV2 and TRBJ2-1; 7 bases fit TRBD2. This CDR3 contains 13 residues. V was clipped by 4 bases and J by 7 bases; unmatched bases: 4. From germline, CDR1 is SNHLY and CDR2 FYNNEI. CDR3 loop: CASSGDSGNEQFF. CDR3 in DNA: TGTGCCAGCAGTGGAGATAGCGGGAATGAGCAGTTCTTC. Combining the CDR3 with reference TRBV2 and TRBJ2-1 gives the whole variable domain EPEVTQTPSHQVTQMGQEVILRCVPISNHLYFYWYRQILGQKVEFLVSFYNNEISEKSEIFDDQFSVERPDGSNFTLKIRSTKLEDSAMYFCASSGDSGNEQFFGPGTRLTVL.

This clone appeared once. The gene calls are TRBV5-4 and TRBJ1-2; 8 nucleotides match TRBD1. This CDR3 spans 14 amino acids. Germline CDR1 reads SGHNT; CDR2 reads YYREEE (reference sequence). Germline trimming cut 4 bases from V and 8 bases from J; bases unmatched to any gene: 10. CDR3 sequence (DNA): TGTGCCAGCAGCAACTATGGACAGGGAGGAGGCTACACCTTC. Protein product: CASSNYGQGGGYTF.

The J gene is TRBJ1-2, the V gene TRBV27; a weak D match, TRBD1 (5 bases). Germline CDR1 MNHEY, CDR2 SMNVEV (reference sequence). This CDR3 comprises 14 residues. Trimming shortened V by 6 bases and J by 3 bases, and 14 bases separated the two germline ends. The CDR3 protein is CASRLSGADYGYTF. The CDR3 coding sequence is TGTGCCAGCAGACTCTCCGGGGCTGACTATGGCTACACCTTC.